This T cell receptor (beta chain) was captured by sequencing in a study of STAT3 mutations in large granular lymphocyte leukemia. For the study at large: Roughly half of the longitudinally sequenced T-LGLL patients carried detectable canonical activating STAT3 mutations.

CDR1 MDHEN and CDR2 SYDVKM come from the germline V gene. There are 15 residues in the CDR3. V shed 1 base, J shed 7 bases, and the junction held 7 bases outside the gene matches. Repertoires were generated with immunoSEQ multiplex PCR, while TCRdb's copy carries only in-frame clones and drops some. Altogether 1,000 to 1,200 clones are present, about 44% being singletons, with the ten largest covering about half. Of note for this clone: Its antigen remains unidentified.

Whole-study findings and limits: Every T-LGLL patient had at least one immunodominant TCRbeta clonotype.

This sequence was found in a male patient aged 45-60 years with T-cell large granular lymphocyte leukemia. Some clones in this sample may be carry-over from other donors' samples. The chain links TRBV28 to TRBJ2-7, with 10 bases aligning to TRBD2. Source material: peripheral blood mononuclear cells. CDR3 DNA sequence: TGTGCCAGCAGTTTATCTCTAGCGGGAGTAGGGGAGCAGTACTTC. This codes for CASSLSLAGVGEQYF.